The present entry profiles one T cell receptor (beta chain) with its context. Its antigen is unknown. These data originate in a study of blood T cells in healthy people across ages. Looked up from germline, CDR1 is SGHRS and CDR2 is YFSETQ. V was cut by 4 bases and J by 1 base, with 14 bases left in between. This CDR3 has 15 amino acids. Sample-barcoded 5' priming and a J-beta primer mix drove a second PCR of 7 to 11 cycles. Individual samples furnished no less than 2.5 million CDR3-containing paired-end reads apiece. Each CDR3 protein gets one entry after TCRdb re-called the 5' RACE reads with MiXCR. The sample lists about 830,000 distinct CDR3 sequences, under 80% occurring once. Points from the study as a whole: Older age coincided with a roughly linear decline in TCR beta diversity per million T cells.

The TCR comes from a man aged 25 to 40 in good health. The source material was blood. The V call is TRBV5-1, the J call TRBJ2-5; possible D gene TRBD1, 6 bases. This CDR3 is CASSLTGQIQETQYF. CDR3 nucleotide sequence: TGCGCCAGCAGCCTTACCGGACAGATCCAAGAGACCCAGTACTTC.